The present T cell receptor beta chain was sequenced within a study of OX40 agonist ivuxolimab in advanced cancers. Regarding the research as a whole: Ivuxolimab was a fully human IgG2 agonistic monoclonal antibody targeting the costimulatory receptor OX40 (CD134). Intravenous ivuxolimab was administered to patients every 2 weeks at six dose levels: 0.01, 0.1, 0.3, 1.5, 3 and 10 mg/kg. Of the approximately 54 dose-escalation patients, hepatocellular carcinoma was present in approximately 20, melanoma in approximately 15, renal cell carcinoma in 9 and head and neck cancer in 9. A male proportion of 70% to 90% and a mean age of about 60 years, ranging from about 23 to 90, were recorded for the dose-escalation cohort. Patients were allowed to have had prior anti-PD-1, anti-PD-L1 or anti-CTLA-4 therapy, and 30% to 50% of the dose-escalation patients had previously received checkpoint inhibitors. Three dose-escalation patients achieved partial responses, one with hepatocellular carcinoma and two with cutaneous melanoma. Peripheral TCRbeta sequencing aimed to test whether ivuxolimab altered TCR sequence diversity and caused clonal T-cell expansion. The paper reports the monotherapy dose-escalation portion (N of about 50 patients) of the phase I ivuxolimab trial.

Note on this clone: The antigen it recognizes is unknown. No much larger clone exists at a distance of one base, and base qualities are not known.

To sequence the TCRbeta CDR3 region, genomic DNA was isolated from the sorted cells. The immunoSEQ Assay was used for sequencing of TCRbeta CDR3 regions. The source is immuneACCESS, and TCRdb retained only in-frame sequences with V and J called. Part of the clones is not carried over; for the studies checked, unresolved V genes explain less than half of this, and the remainder is unexplained. This sample gives 150,000 to 180,000 clones in total; approximately 94% of them show up just once. The top ten hold around 0.28% of the sample. The trial excluded patients who had a history of autoimmune disease or who were on systemic immunosuppression. In every dose cohort, peripheral blood was drawn for TCR sequencing at baseline, cycle 4 day 1, and cycle 7 day 1. Samples were obtained from an open-label, multicenter, first-in-human phase I dose-escalation trial of ivuxolimab. The trial enrolled adults with locally advanced or metastatic head and neck squamous cell, hepatocellular, melanoma or renal cell carcinoma. Before TCR sequencing, CD4+ T cells and CD8+ T cells were sorted from peripheral blood as separate populations.

Measured from the cysteine to the phenylalanine, the CDR3 is 17 residues long. Only the CDR3 DNA is retained, 51 bases long and in frame from the first base. As encoded in the germline V gene (reference sequence), CDR1 is LNHDA while CDR2 is SQIVND. Cut back by 1 base and 0 bases, the V and J ends lie 15 bases apart. What the research found in general, with its limitations: At doses from 0.1 to 3.0 mg/kg, clonal expansion was seen in both CD4+ and CD8+ blood T cells between baseline and week 6. After ivuxolimab, expanded clones were on average more numerous among CD8+ T cells than among CD4+ T cells. In the 0.1-3.0 mg/kg groups, partial responders had among the lowest normalized peripheral clonal expansion, particularly in CD8+ T cells. The antigen specificity of the peripheral T cells that underwent clonal expansion was not determined. Low levels of normalized T-cell clonal expansion were also seen in some nonresponding patients.

This specimen consisted of CD4+ or CD8+ T cells sorted from blood, obtained in a trial of the OX40 agonist ivuxolimab. This clonotype was obtained from an adult with an advanced solid tumor such as melanoma, head and neck, liver or kidney cancer. The chain is made from TRBV19 and TRBJ1-1, with no confident D gene call. The CDR3 loop reads CASSIGPIRSLNTEAFF. The DNA sequence is as follows: TGTGCCAGTAGTATAGGCCCTATTAGGAGTCTGAACACTGAAGCTTTCTTT.